The rows below give T cell receptor beta chains drawn from one sample of a study of early T cells in non-severe SARS-CoV-2 infection. TCRdb fed the 5' RACE reads into MiXCR, producing one record per CDR3 protein. Seen here are around 89,000 distinct CDR3 sequences, roughly 15% observed once, and the top ten hold about 0.58%. The sample comprised whole blood. Receptors originate from an adult who was a healthcare worker with PCR-confirmed SARS-CoV-2 infection or an uninfected control (not recorded which). The conserved cysteine and the conserved F or W are not part of the CDR3 here.

>TRBV20-1|TRBJ1-1
SAGIWGNTEAF
>TRBV30|TRBJ1-2
AWRRTGQPGYT
>TRBV5-1|TRBJ2-1
ASSSSRGRDEQF
>TRBV7-3|TRBJ2-5
ASSLLAGPQETQY
>TRBV18|TRBJ2-2
ASSPLTGVNTGELF
>TRBV30|TRBJ2-2
AWIGGVKLIANTGELF
>TRBV7-9|TRBJ2-5
ASSPSPGGETQY
>TRBV6-1|TRBJ1-4
ASSLRQAPQVLNEKLF
>TRBV6-1|TRBJ2-2
ASSELNPRIDPGELF
>TRBV12-3/TRBV12-4|TRBJ2-2
ASSLRITGELF
>TRBV15|TRBJ2-3
ATSRDMSRQITDTQY
>TRBV12-3/TRBV12-4|TRBJ2-4
ASSLFPGTGGRYIQY
>TRBV29-1|TRBJ2-1
SVESRNEQF
>TRBV9|TRBJ1-1
ASSFRTGRAF
>TRBV18|TRBJ1-1
ASSAREGASLAEAF
>TRBV3-1|TRBJ1-1
ASSQRQGRTEAF
>TRBV5-6|TRBJ1-4
ASSLVGKGVVTNEKLF
>TRBV29-1|TRBJ2-5
SVARRLRETQY
>TRBV2|TRBJ1-1
ASSGRTVNTEAF
>TRBV10-3|TRBJ2-5
AISEGTLSGETQY
>TRBV20-1|TRBJ1-3
SARVGQSSGNTIY
>TRBV2|TRBJ1-6
ASSEQGESPLH
>TRBV4-2|TRBJ1-4
ASSQAQTRGRLEKLF
>TRBV9|TRBJ2-1
ASSVGQIEQF
>TRBV6-1|TRBJ1-4
ASSGPGPPDEKLF
>TRBV21-1|TRBJ2-3
ASPDADTQY
>TRBV5-4|TRBJ1-4
ASSYGQLNEKLF
>TRBV5-1|TRBJ1-2
ASTSDGGSGGYT
>TRBV7-2|TRBJ1-1
ASRPRPGAAEAF
>TRBV7-2|TRBJ2-2
ASSSIGGTGAGELF
>TRBV29-1|TRBJ2-1
SAYTPWSSEVNEQF
>TRBV7-9|TRBJ2-3
ASSPGPSTDTQY
>TRBV6-6|TRBJ1-1
ASSYFQLYEAF
>TRBV7-3|TRBJ1-1
ASSLGPGSTEAF
>TRBV7-2|TRBJ2-1
ASRSGGPTGNEQF